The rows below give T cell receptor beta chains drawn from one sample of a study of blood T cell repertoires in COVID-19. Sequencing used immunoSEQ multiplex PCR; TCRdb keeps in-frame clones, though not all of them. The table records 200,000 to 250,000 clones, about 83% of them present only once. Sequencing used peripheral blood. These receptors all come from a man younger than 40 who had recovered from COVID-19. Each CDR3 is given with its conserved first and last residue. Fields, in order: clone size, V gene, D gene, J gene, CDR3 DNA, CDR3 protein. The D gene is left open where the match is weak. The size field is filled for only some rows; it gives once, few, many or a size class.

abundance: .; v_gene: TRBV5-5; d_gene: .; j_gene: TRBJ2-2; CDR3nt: TGTGCCAGCAGCTTCTACTCGGACACCACCGGGGAGCTGTTTTTT; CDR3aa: CASSFYSDTTGELFF
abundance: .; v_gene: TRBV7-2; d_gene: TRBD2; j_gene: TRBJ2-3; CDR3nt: TGTGCCAGCAGCTCCCGTGCTAGCGGGGGCCTTACAGATACGCAGTATTTT; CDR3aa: CASSSRASGGLTDTQYF
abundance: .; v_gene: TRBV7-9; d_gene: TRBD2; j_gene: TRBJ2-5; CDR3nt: TGTGCCAGCAGCGCCTCTAGCGGGGGGGCGGGAGAGACCCAGTACTTC; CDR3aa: CASSASSGGAGETQYF
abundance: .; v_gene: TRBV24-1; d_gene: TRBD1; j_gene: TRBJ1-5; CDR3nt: TGTGCCACCAGTGAGACAGGGAAGAATCAGCCCCAGCATTTT; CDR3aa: CATSETGKNQPQHF
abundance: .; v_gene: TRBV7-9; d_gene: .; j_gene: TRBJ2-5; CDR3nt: TGTGCCAGCAGCTTAGACACCGGGGAAGAGACCCAGTACTTC; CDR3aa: CASSLDTGEETQYF
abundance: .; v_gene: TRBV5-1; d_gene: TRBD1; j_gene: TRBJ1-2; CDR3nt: TGCGCCAGCAGCTCTACAGGGGAAGGAGGCTACACCTTC; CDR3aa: CASSSTGEGGYTF
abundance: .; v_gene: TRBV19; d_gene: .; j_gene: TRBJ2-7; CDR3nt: TGTGCCAGTGGTCGGGGAACTGGCTACGAGCAGTACTTC; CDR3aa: CASGRGTGYEQYF
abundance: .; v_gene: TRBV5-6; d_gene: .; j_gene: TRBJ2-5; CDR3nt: TGTGCCAGCAGCCCACTCTCCCGTTTGGTCGAGACCCAGTACTTC; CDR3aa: CASSPLSRLVETQYF
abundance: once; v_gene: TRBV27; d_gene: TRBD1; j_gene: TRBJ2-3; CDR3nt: TGTGCCAGCAGTTACGACAGGGTTAGCACAGATACGCAGTATTTT; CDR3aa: CASSYDRVSTDTQYF
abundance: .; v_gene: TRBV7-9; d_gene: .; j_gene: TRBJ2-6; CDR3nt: TGTGCCAGCAGCTTGGGGGGTCCTGGGGCCAACGTCCTGACTTTC; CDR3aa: CASSLGGPGANVLTF
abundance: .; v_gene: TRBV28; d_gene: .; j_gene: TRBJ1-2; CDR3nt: TGTGCCAGCAGCTGGAGGGCCTATGGCTACACCTTC; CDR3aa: CASSWRAYGYTF
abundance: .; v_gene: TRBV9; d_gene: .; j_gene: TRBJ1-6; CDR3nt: TGTGCCAGCAGCTACGGGAAATCACCCCTCCACTTT; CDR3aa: CASSYGKSPLHF
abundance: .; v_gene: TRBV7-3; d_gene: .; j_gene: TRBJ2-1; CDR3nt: TGTGCCAGCAGCCCAGACAGGAGCTCCTACAATGAGCAGTTCTTC; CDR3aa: CASSPDRSSYNEQFF
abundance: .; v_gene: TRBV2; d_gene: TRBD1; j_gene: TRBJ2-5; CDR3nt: TGTGCCAGCAGGATGGGACAGGCGACCCGAGAGACCCAGTACTTC; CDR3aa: CASRMGQATRETQYF
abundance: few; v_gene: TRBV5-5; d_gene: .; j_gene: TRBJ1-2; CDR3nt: TGTGCCAGCAGCTTGGCTCAGGGTTTAGGTGGCTACACCTTC; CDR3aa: CASSLAQGLGGYTF
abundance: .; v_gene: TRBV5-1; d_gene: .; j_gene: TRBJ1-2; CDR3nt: TGCGCCAGCAGCTTGTCGCCCCAGGGTAGTACCGGCTACACCTTC; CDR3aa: CASSLSPQGSTGYTF
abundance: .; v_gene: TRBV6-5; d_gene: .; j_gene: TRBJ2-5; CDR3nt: TGTGCCAGCAGCGATACAGGTTTTGGTGAGACCCAGTACTTC; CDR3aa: CASSDTGFGETQYF
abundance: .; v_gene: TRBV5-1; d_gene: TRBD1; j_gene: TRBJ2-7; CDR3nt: TGCGCCAGCAGCTTGTGGCCTAAGGGACAGGGTGTAGGAGAGCAGTACTTC; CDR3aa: CASSLWPKGQGVGEQYF
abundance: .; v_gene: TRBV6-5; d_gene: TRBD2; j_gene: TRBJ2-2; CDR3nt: TGTGCCAGCAGTTCCCGCCGGGGGGTGTCCGGGGAGCTGTTTTTT; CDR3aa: CASSSRRGVSGELFF
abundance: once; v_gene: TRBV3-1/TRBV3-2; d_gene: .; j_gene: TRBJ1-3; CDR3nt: TGTGCCAGCAGCCAAGTAGGAGGCAATCGAGTTGGAAACACCATATATTTT; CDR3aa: CASSQVGGNRVGNTIYF
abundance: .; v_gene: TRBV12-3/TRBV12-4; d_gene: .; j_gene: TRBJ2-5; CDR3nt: TGTGCCAGCAGTATAGCTTCGGAGACCCAGTACTTC; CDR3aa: CASSIASETQYF
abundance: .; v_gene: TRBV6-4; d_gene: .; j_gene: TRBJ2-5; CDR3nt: TGTGCCAGCAGCGGGATATCGGGGGAGACCCAGTACTTC; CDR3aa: CASSGISGETQYF
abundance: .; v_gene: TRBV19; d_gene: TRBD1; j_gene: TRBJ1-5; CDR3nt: TGTGCCAGTAGTCCAGAGCTGACAGGGATCAATCAGCCCCAGCATTTT; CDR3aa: CASSPELTGINQPQHF
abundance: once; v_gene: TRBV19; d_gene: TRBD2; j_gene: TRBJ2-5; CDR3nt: TGTGCCAGTAGTATTGTTGGGACTAGCGGGGGAGAGACCCAGTACTTC; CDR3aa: CASSIVGTSGGETQYF
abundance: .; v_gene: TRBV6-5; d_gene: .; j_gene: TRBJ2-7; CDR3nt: TGTGCCAGCAGTTACCCAACCCGTGGGCACCCCGACGAGCAGTACTTC; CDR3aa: CASSYPTRGHPDEQYF
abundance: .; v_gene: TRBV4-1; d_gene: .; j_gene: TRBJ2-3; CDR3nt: TGCGCCAGCAGCCGGGGGGGGCCGCAGTATTTT; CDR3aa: CASSRGGPQYF
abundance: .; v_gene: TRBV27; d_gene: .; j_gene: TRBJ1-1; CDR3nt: TGTGCCAGCAGTCCGGCGGGGGGGATATGGACTGAAGCTTTCTTT; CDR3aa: CASSPAGGIWTEAFF
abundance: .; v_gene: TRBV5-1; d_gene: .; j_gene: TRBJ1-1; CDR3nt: TGCGCCAGCAGCCTGTCCGGTGGATCGGGAGGAATGAACACTGAAGCTTTCTTT; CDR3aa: CASSLSGGSGGMNTEAFF
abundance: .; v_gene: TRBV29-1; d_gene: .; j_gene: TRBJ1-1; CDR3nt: TGCAGCGTTGATGACCCACGGGGTGGGACTGAAGCTTTCTTT; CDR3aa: CSVDDPRGGTEAFF
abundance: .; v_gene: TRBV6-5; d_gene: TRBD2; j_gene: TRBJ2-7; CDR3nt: TGTGCCAGCAGGCGGGAGGGACTGGACTCCTACGAGCAGTACTTC; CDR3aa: CASRREGLDSYEQYF
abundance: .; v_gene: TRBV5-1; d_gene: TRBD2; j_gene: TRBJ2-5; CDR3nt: TGCGCCAGCAGCATGCGGCTAGCGGGGGGTACAGAGACCCAGTACTTC; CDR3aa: CASSMRLAGGTETQYF
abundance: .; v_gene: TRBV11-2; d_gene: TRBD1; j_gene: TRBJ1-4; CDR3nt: TGTGCCAGCAGCCCCGGACAGGGTAATGAAAAACTGTTTTTT; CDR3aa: CASSPGQGNEKLFF
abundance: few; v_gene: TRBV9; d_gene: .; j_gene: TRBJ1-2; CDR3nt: TGTGCCAGCAGCCCCCGCATTGGGGGCTTGAACTATGGCTACACCTTC; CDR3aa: CASSPRIGGLNYGYTF
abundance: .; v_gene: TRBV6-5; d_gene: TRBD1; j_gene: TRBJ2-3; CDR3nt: TGTGCCAGCAGAATGGGACAGGAGACGCAGTATTTT; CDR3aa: CASRMGQETQYF
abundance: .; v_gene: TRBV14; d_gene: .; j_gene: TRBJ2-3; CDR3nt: TGTGCCAGCAGCCAAGTCGGCGGGCTTGGAGATACGCAGTATTTT; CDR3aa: CASSQVGGLGDTQYF
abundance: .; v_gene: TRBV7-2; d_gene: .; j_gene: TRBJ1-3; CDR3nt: TGTGCCAGCAGTCCCTCGGGGGGACTTTTAACTGGAAACACCATATATTTT; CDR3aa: CASSPSGGLLTGNTIYF
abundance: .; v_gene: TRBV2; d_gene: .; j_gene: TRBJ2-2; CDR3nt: TGTGCCAGCAGGAAGGGGACATCGAACACCGGGGAGCTGTTTTTT; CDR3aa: CASRKGTSNTGELFF
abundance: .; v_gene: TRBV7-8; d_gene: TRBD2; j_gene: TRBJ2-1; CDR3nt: TGTGCCAGCAGCAAGACTAGCGGGGGGGCCTCCTACAATGAGCAGTTCTTC; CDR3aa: CASSKTSGGASYNEQFF
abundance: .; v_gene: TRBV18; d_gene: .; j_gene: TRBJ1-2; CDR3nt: TGTGCCAGCTCACCCGTCACTGGGGAGGGCTATGGCTACACCTTC; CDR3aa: CASSPVTGEGYGYTF
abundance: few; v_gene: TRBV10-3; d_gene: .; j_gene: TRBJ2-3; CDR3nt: TGTGCCATCGGGGGGACCACAGATACGCAGTATTTT; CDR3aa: CAIGGTTDTQYF
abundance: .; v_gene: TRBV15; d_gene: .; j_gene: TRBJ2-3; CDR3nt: TGTGCCACCAGCGAGGGGGGGGCTTACACAGATACGCAGTATTTT; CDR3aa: CATSEGGAYTDTQYF
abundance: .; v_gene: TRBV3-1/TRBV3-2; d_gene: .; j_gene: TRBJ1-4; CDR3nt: TGTGCCAGCAGCCGAGGGGGTAATGAAAAACTGTTTTTT; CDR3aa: CASSRGGNEKLFF
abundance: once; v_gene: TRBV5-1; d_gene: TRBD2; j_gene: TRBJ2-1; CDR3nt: TGCGCCAGCAGACCGTGGACTAGCGGGGGATATTACAATGAGCAGTTCTTC; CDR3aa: CASRPWTSGGYYNEQFF
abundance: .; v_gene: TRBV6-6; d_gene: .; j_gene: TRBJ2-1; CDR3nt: TGTGCCAGCAGCCCTACTGGGGGCGATGAGCAGTTCTTC; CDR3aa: CASSPTGGDEQFF
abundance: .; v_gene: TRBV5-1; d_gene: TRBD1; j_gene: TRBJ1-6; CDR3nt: TGCGCCAGCAGCTTCACAGGGGGTAATTCACCCCTCCACTTT; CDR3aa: CASSFTGGNSPLHF
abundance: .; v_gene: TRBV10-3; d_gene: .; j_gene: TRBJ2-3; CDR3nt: TGTGCCATCGGGGGCCCGGATACAGATACGCAGTATTTT; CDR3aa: CAIGGPDTDTQYF
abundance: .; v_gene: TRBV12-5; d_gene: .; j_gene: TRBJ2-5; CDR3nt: TGTGCTAGTGGTTTGGGGGAGGTGGGGGAGACCCAGTACTTC; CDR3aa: CASGLGEVGETQYF
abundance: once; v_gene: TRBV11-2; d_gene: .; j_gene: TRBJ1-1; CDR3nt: TGTGCCAGCAGCTCCTACAGGGCGGCTGAAGCTTTCTTT; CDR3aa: CASSSYRAAEAFF
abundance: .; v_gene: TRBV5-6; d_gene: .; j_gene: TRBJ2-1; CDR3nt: TGTGCCAGCAGCCCGACACTTCAAAACTACAATGAGCAGTTCTTC; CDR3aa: CASSPTLQNYNEQFF